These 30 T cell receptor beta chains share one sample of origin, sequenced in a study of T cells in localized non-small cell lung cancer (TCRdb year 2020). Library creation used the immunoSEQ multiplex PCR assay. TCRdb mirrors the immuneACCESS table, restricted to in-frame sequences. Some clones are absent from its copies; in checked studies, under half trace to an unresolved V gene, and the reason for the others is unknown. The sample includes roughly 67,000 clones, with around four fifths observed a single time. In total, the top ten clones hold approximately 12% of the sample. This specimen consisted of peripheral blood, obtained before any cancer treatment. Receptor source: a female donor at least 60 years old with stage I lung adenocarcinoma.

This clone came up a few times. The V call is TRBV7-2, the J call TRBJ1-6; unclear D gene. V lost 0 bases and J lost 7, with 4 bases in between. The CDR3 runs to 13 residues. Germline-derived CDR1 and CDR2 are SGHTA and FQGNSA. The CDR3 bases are TGTGCCAGCAGCTTAGCGGACAATTCACCCCTCCACTTT. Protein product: CASSLADNSPLHF.

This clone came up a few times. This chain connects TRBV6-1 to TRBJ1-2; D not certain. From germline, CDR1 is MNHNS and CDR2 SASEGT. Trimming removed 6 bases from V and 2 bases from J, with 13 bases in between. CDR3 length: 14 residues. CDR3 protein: CASREIGLNYGYTF. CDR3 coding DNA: TGTGCCAGCAGAGAAATTGGCCTCAACTATGGCTACACCTTC.

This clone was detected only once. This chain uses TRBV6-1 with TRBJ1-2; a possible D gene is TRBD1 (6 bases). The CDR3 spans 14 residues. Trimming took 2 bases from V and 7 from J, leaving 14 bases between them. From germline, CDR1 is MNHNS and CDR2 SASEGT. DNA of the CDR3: TGTGCCAGCAGTGAACTCTGGGGGGGCGGTGGCTACACCTTC. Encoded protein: CASSELWGGGGYTF.

The CDR3 DNA reads TGCGCCAGCAGCTCTGGGACAGGGTGGGGCTATGGCTACACCTTC. It yields the protein CASSSGTGWGYGYTF. V gene TRBV5-1 combines with J gene TRBJ1-2; TRBD1 matches at 9 bases. Germline CDR1 is SGHRS and CDR2 is YFSETQ. J lost 4 bases, V lost 3 bases, and 7 bases had no gene match. This CDR3 is built from 15 residues.

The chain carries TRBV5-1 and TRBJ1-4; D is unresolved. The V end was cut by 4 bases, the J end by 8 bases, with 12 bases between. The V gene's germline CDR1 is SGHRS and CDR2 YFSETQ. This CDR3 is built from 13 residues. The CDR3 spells CASSRLTGEKLFF. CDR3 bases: TGCGCCAGCAGCCGGCTGACCGGAGAAAAACTGTTTTTT. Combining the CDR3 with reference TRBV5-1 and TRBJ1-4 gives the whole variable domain KAGVTQTPRYLIKTRGQQVTLSCSPISGHRSVSWYQQTPGQGLQFLFEYFSETQRNKGNFPGRFSGRQFSNSRSEMNVSTLELGDSALYLCASSRLTGEKLFFGSGTQLSVL.

Here the CDR3 DNA reads TGTGCCAGCAGCCCGCCTAGCGGGAGGGCTAATGAGCAGTTCTTC. This gives the protein CASSPPSGRANEQFF. The chain carries TRBV5-4 and TRBJ2-1, with 12 bases matching TRBD2. CDR1 and CDR2 from the germline V gene are SGHNT and YYREEE (reference sequence). The CDR3 contains 15 residues. V was clipped by 4 bases and J by 7 bases; unmatched bases: 6.

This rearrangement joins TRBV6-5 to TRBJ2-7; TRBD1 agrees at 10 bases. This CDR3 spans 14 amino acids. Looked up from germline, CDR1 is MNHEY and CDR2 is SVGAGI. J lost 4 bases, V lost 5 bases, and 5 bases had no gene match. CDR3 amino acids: CASSNRDRGYEQYF. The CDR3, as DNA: TGTGCCAGCAGTAACCGGGACAGGGGTTACGAGCAGTACTTC.

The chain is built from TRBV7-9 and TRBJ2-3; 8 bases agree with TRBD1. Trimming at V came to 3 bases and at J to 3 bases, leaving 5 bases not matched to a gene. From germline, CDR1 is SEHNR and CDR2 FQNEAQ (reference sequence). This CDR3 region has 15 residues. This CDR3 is CASSLNRGVTDTQYF. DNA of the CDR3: TGTGCCAGCAGCTTGAACAGGGGGGTTACAGATACGCAGTATTTT.

CDR3 loop: CASNPAGNTEAFF. The CDR3 DNA reads TGTGCCAGCAACCCGGCGGGGAACACTGAAGCTTTCTTT. V and J are TRBV7-9 and TRBJ1-1; D is ambiguous. Trimming removed 7 bases at V and 1 base at J, with 10 bases between. The length of the CDR3 is 13 residues. Germline-derived CDR1 and CDR2 are SEHNR and FQNEAQ (reference sequence).

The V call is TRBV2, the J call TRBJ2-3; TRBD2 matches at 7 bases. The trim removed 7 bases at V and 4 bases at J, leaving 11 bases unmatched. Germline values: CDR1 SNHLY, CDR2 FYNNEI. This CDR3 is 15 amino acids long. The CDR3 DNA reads TGTGCCAGCATAGGCCGCGGGGGAACGGCAGATACGCAGTATTTT. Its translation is CASIGRGGTADTQYF.

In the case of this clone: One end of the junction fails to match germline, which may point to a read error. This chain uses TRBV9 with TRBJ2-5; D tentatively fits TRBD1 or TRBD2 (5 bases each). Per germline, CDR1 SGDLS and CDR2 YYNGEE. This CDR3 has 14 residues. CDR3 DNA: TGTGCCAGCAGCGTAGGATATGAAGGGACCCCCCCACACTTC. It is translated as CASSVGYEGTPPHF.

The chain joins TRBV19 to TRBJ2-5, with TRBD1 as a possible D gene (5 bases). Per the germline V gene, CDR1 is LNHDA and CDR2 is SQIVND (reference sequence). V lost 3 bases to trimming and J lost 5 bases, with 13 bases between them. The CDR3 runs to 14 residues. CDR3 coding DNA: TGTGCCAGTAGTATTAGCCAGGGTGGGGAGACCCAGTACTTC. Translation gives CASSISQGGETQYF.

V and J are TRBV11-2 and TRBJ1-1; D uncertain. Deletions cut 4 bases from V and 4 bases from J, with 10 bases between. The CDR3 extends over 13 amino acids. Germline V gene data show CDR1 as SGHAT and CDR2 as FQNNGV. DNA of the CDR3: TGTGCCAGCAGCTCTATAAGGGTCACTGAAGCTTTCTTT. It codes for CASSSIRVTEAFF.

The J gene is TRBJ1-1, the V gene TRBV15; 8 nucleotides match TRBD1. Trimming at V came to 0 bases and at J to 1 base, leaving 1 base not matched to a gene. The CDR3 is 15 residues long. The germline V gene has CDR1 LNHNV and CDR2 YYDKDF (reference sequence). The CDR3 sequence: CATSRDQGANTEAFF. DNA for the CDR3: TGTGCCACCAGCAGAGACCAGGGGGCGAACACTGAAGCTTTCTTT.

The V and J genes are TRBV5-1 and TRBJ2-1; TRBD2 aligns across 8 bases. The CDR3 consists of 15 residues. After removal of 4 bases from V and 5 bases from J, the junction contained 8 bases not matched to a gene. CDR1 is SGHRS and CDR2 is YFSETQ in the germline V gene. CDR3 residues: CASSPQGLENNEQFF. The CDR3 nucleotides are TGCGCCAGCAGCCCCCAGGGACTAGAGAACAATGAGCAGTTCTTC.

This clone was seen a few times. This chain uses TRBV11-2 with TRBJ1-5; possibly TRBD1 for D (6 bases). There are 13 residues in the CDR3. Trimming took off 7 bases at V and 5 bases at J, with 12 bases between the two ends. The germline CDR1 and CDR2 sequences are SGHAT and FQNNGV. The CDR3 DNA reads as TGTGCCAGCACCAGGGGCAAGTATCAGCCCCAGCATTTT. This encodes CASTRGKYQPQHF.

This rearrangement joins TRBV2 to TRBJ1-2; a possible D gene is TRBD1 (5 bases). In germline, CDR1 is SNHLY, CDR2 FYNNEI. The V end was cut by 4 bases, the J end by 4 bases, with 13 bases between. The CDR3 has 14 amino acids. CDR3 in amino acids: CASSGGQGVYGYTF. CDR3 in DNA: TGTGCCAGCAGTGGGGGCCAGGGCGTCTATGGCTACACCTTC. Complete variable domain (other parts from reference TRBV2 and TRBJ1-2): EPEVTQTPSHQVTQMGQEVILRCVPISNHLYFYWYRQILGQKVEFLVSFYNNEISEKSEIFDDQFSVERPDGSNFTLKIRSTKLEDSAMYFCASSGGQGVYGYTFGSGTRLTVV.

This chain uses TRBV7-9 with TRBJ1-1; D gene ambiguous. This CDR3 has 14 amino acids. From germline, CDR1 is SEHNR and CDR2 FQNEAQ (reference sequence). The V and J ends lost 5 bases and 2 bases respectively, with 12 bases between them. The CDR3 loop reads CASSPIQTNTEAFF. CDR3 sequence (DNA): TGTGCCAGCAGCCCAATACAGACAAACACTGAAGCTTTCTTT.

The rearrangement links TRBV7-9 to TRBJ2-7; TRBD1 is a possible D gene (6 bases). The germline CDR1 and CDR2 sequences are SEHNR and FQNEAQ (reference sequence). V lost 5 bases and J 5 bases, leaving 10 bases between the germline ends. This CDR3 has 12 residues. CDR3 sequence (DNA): TGTGCCAGCAGCCAAACAGGGCACGAGCAGTACTTC. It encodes CASSQTGHEQYF.

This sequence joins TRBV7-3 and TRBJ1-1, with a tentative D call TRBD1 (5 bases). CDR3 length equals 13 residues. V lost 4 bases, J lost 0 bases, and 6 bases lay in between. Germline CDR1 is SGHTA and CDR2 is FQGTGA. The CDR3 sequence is CASSSTVNTEAFF. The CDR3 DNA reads TGTGCCAGCAGCTCGACAGTGAACACTGAAGCTTTCTTT.

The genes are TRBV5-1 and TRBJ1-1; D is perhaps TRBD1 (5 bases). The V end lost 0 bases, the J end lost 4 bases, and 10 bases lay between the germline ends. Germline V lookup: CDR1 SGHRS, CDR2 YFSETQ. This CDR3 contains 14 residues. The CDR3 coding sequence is TGCGCCAGCAGCTTGGATGGGGGGTCCACTGAAGCTTTCTTT. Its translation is CASSLDGGSTEAFF.

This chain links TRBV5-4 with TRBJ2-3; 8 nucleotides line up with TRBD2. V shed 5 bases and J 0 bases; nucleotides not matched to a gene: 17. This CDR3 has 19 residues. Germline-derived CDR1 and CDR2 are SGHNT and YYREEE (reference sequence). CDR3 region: CASSRGALSAGGSTDTQYF. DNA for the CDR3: TGTGCCAGCAGTCGGGGGGCTTTATCGGCGGGAGGAAGCACAGATACGCAGTATTTT.

The CDR3 is CASSLWGAGPYEQYF. The CDR3 bases are TGTGCCAGCAGCTTATGGGGAGCGGGGCCCTACGAGCAGTACTTC. V usage is TRBV7-2 and J usage is TRBJ2-7; 7 bases fit TRBD2. The CDR3 is made up of 15 amino acids. Unmatched junction bases numbered 6, after V lost 2 bases and J lost 2 bases. Germline V gives CDR1 SGHTA, CDR2 FQGNSA.

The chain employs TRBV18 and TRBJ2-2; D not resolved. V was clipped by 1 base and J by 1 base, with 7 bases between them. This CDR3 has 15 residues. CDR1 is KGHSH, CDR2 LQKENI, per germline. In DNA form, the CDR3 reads TGTGCCAGCTCACCACTACTGCTGAACACCGGGGAGCTGTTTTTT. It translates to CASSPLLLNTGELFF.

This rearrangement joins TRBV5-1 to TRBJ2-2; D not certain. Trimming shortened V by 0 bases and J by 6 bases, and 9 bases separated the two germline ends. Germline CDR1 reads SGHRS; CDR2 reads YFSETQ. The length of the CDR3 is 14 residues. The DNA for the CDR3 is TGCGCCAGCAGCTTGGTTACGACGTCCGGGGAGCTGTTTTTT. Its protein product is CASSLVTTSGELFF.

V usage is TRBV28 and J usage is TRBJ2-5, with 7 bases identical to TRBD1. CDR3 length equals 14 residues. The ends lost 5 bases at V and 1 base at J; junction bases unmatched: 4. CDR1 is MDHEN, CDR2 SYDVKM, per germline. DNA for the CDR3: TGTGCCAGCAGTGGCTGGACAGGCCAAGAGACCCAGTACTTC. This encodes CASSGWTGQETQYF.

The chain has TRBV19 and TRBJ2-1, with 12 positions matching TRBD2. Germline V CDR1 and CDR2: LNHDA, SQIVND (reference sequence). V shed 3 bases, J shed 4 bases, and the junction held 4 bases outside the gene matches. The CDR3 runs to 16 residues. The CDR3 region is CASSIRTSGTYNEQFF. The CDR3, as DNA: TGTGCCAGTAGTATTCGGACTAGCGGGACGTACAATGAGCAGTTCTTC.

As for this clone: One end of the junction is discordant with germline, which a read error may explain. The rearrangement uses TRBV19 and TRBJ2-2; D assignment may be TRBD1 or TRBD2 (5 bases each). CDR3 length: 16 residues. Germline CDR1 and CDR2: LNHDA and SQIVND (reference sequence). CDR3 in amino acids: CASRINEGMGTGELFF. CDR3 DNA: TGTGCCAGTCGTATAAACGAGGGGATGGGCACCGGGGAGCTGTTTTTT.

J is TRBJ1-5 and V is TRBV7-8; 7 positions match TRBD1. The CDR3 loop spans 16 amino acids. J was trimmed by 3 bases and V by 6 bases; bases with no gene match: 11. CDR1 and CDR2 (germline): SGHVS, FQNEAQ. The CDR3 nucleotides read TGTGCCAGCAGGTACAGGGGTTCTCGGAACAATCAGCCCCAGCATTTT. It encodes CASRYRGSRNNQPQHF.

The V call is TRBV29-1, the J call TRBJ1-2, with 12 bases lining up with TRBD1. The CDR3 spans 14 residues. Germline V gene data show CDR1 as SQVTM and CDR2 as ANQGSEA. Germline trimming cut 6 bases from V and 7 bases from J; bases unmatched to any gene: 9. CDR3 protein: CSVRDRDRGLGYTF. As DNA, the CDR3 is TGCAGCGTCAGAGACCGGGACAGGGGGCTTGGCTACACCTTC. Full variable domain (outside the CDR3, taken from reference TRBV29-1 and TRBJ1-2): SAVISQKPSRDICQRGTSLTIQCQVDSQVTMMFWYRQQPGQSLTLIATANQGSEATYESGFVIDKFPISRPNLTFSTLTVSNMSPEDSSIYLCSVRDRDRGLGYTFGSGTRLTVV.